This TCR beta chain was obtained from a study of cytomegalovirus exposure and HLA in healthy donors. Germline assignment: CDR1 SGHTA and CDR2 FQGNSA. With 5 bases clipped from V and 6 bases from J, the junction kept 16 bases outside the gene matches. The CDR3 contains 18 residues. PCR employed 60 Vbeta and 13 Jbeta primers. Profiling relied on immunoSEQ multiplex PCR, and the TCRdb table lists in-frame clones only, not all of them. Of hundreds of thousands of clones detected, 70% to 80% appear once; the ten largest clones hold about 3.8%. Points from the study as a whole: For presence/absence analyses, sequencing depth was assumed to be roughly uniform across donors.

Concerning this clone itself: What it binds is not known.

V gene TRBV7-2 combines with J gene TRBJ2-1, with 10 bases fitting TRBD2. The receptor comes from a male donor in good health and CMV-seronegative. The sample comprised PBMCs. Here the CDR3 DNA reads TGTGCCAGCAGCCTAGGACTTAGCGGGAGGAGTTACCGCAATGAGCAGTTCTTC. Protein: CASSLGLSGRSYRNEQFF.